Below are 6 T cell receptor beta chains sequenced from a single sample in a study of T cell clonotyping in hematopoietic cell transplantation (dated by TCRdb to the early 2020s). In the paper's terms, the time point label means: 30 days after allo-HCT. The method behind the library was the immunoSEQ multiplex PCR assay. The source is immuneACCESS, and TCRdb retained only in-frame sequences with V and J called. Part of the clones is not carried over; for the studies checked, unresolved V genes explain less than half of this, and the remainder is unexplained. This sample is represented by some 16,000 clones; 61% of them were singletons. The ten largest clonotypes hold 12% of the sample. This specimen was PBMCs, taken 30 days after allogeneic stem cell transplant. These receptor sequences come from a male patient in his fifties who had an allogeneic stem cell transplant from an unrelated donor, so T cells may come from the graft donor. Some clones in this sample may be carry-over from other donors' samples.

This clone was seen more than once but under ten times. The V call is TRBV6-5, the J call TRBJ2-5, with D uncertain. This CDR3 spans 10 amino acids. Germline V gives CDR1 MNHEY, CDR2 SVGAGI. With 6 bases removed from V and 4 bases from J, the gap between germline ends came to 3 bases. The DNA for the CDR3 is TGTGCCAGCAGAGGAGAGACCCAGTACTTC. Translated, it gives CASRGETQYF.

This clone was counted once. The CDR3 carries no conserved terminal phenylalanine or tryptophan, so it likely arises from a read error. J is TRBJ1-1 and V is TRBV6-5; the D is unclear. Germline V CDR1 and CDR2: MNHEY, SVGAGI. This CDR3 is 13 amino acids long. V lost 8 bases and J lost 0, with 10 bases in between. The CDR3 reads CASWSRMNTEAFL. The DNA for the CDR3 is TGTGCCAGCTGGAGTCGTATGAACACTGAAGCTTTCCTT.

The chain couples TRBV28 to TRBJ2-3; unclear D gene. Germline CDR1 MDHEN, CDR2 SYDVKM. The CDR3 is 14 residues long. V lost 7 bases and J 3 bases, leaving 14 bases between the germline ends. The CDR3 DNA follows: TGTGCCAGCACCCCTCCGGCCCTGACAGATACGCAGTATTTT. Its translation: CASTPPALTDTQYF.

J is TRBJ1-5 and V is TRBV7-2; D perhaps matches TRBD1 (5 bases). This CDR3 contains 17 residues. Germline CDR1 SGHTA, CDR2 FQGNSA. V lost 1 base, J lost 0 bases, and 13 bases lay in between. CDR3 region: CASSLVAWGYSNQPQHF. The CDR3, as DNA: TGTGCCAGCAGCTTAGTAGCGTGGGGGTATAGCAATCAGCCCCAGCATTTT.

V usage is TRBV28 and J usage is TRBJ1-2, with D tentatively TRBD1 (5 bases). V lost 4 bases and J 8 bases, leaving 11 bases between the germline ends. The CDR3 has 12 residues. Germline CDR1 reads MDHEN; CDR2 reads SYDVKM. The CDR3: CASSSGAGGYTF. As DNA, the CDR3 is TGTGCCAGCAGTTCCGGGGCCGGGGGCTACACCTTC.

This chain's CDR3 is CASSLGWRGGYTF. CDR3 in DNA: TGTGCCAGCAGCCTTGGATGGCGAGGCGGCTACACCTTC. V gene TRBV7-2 combines with J gene TRBJ1-2; unclear D gene. This CDR3 region has 13 residues. CDR1 SGHTA and CDR2 FQGNSA come from the germline V gene. The germline V and J ends were trimmed by 5 bases and 8 bases, with 15 bases remaining between them.